This T cell receptor beta chain derives from a study of early T cells in non-severe SARS-CoV-2 infection. A single record per CDR3 protein comes from TCRdb applying MiXCR to the 5' RACE reads. The profile shows 35,000 to 45,000 distinct CDR3 sequences, around 6.3% of them singletons. This clonotype was found many times. CDR3 length: 17 residues. V dropped 4 bases and J dropped 1; count of bases not matched to a gene: 5. The V gene's germline CDR1 is SGHKS and CDR2 YYEKEE (reference sequence). The sequenced sample was whole blood, obtained at baseline. The chain has TRBV5-5 and TRBJ2-3; 14 nucleotides match TRBD2. This sequence originates from an adult who was a healthcare worker with PCR-confirmed SARS-CoV-2 infection or an uninfected control (not recorded which). The CDR3 DNA follows: TGTGCCAGCAGCCCGGGACTAGCGGGGGCTGGCACAGATACGCAGTATTTT. This codes for CASSPGLAGAGTDTQYF.